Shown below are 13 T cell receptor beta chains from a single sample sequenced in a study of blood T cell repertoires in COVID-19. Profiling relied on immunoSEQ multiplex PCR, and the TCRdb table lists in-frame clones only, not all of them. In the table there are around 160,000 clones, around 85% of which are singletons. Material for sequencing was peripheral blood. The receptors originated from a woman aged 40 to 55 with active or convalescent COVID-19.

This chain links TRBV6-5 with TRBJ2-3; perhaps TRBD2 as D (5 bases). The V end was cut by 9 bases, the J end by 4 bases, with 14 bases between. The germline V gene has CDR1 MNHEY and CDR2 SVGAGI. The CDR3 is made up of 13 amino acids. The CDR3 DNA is TGTGCCAGTCGACAAATAGCGTCAGATACGCAGTATTTT. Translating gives CASRQIASDTQYF.

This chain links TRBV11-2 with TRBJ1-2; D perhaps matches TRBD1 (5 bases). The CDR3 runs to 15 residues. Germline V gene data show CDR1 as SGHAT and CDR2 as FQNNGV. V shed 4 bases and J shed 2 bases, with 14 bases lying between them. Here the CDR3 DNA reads TGTGCCAGCAGCTCTTTGCGGGGGGACAACTATGGCTACACCTTC. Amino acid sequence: CASSSLRGDNYGYTF.

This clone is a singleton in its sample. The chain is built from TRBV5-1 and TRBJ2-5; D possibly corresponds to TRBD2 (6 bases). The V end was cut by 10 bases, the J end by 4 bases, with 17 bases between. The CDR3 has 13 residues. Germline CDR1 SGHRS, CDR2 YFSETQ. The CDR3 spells CASFHRELETQYF. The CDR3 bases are TGCGCCTCCTTTCATCGGGAGCTAGAGACCCAGTACTTC.

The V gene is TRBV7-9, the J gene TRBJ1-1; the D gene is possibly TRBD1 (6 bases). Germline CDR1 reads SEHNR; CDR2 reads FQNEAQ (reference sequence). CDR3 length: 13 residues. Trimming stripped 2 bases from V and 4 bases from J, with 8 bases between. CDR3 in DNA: TGTGCCAGCAGCTTAACAGGGAGCACTGAAGCTTTCTTT. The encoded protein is CASSLTGSTEAFF.

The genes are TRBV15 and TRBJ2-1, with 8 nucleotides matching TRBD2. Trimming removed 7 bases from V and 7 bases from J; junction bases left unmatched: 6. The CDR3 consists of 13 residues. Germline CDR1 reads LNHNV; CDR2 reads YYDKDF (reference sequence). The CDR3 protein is CATTSGSLNEQFF. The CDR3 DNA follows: TGTGCCACCACCAGCGGGAGTCTGAATGAGCAGTTCTTC.

DNA of the CDR3: TGTGCCTGGAGTGTAACCGGCGGGGGCGTAGGTAATGAAAAACTGTTTTTT. This sequence encodes CAWSVTGGGVGNEKLFF. The J gene is TRBJ1-4, the V gene TRBV30; a weak D match, TRBD1 (6 bases). Trimming cost V 0 bases and J 4 bases, with 18 bases left between them. Germline assignment: CDR1 GTSNPN and CDR2 SVGIG (reference sequence). CDR3 length equals 17 residues.

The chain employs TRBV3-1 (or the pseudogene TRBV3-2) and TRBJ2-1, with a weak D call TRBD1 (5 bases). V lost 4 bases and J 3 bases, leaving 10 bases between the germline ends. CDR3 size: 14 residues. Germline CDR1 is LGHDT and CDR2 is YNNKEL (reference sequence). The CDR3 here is CASSPRQSYNEQFF. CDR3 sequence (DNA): TGTGCCAGCAGCCCGCGACAGAGCTACAATGAGCAGTTCTTC.

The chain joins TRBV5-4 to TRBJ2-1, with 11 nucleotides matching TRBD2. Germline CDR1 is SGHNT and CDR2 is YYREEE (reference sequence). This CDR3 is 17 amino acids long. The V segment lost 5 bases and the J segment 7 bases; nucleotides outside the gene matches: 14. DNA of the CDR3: TGTGCCAGCAGTGAGGGACTAGCGGCCTTCTCGAGGAATGAGCAGTTCTTC. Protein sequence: CASSEGLAAFSRNEQFF.

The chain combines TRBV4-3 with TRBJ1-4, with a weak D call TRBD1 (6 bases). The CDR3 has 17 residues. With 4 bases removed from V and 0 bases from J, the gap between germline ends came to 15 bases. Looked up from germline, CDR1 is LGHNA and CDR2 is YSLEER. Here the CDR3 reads CASSLQARGTTNEKLFF. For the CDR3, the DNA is TGCGCCAGCAGCCTCCAGGCCAGGGGCACAACTAATGAAAAACTGTTTTTT.

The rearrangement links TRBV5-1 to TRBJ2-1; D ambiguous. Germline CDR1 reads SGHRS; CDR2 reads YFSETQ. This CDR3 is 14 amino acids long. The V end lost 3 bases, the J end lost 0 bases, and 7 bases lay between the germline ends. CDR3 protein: CASSSGLSYNEQFF. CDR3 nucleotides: TGCGCCAGCAGCTCGGGTCTCTCCTACAATGAGCAGTTCTTC. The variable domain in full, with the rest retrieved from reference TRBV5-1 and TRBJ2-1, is KAGVTQTPRYLIKTRGQQVTLSCSPISGHRSVSWYQQTPGQGLQFLFEYFSETQRNKGNFPGRFSGRQFSNSRSEMNVSTLELGDSALYLCASSSGLSYNEQFFGPGTRLTVL.

Here the CDR3 reads CASSQVGGRRTEAFF. The CDR3 DNA follows: TGTGCCAGCAGCCAAGTGGGGGGGCGGAGGACTGAAGCTTTCTTT. The chain combines TRBV3-1 (or the pseudogene TRBV3-2) with TRBJ1-1; possibly TRBD1 for D (6 bases). CDR1 and CDR2 (germline): LGHDT, YNNKEL (reference sequence). Trimming removed 1 base from V and 5 bases from J, with 14 bases in between. CDR3 length: 15 residues.

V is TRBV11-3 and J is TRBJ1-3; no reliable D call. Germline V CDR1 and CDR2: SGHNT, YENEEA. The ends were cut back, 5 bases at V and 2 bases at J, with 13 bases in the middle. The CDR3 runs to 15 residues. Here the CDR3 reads CASSRPGMTGNTIYF. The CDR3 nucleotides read TGTGCCAGCAGCCGGCCGGGGATGACTGGAAACACCATATATTTT. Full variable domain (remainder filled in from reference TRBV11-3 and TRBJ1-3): EAGVVQSPRYKIIEKKQPVAFWCNPISGHNTLYWYLQNLGQGPELLIRYENEEAVDDSQLPKDRFSAERLKGVDSTLKIQPAELGDSAVYLCASSRPGMTGNTIYFGEGSWLTVV.

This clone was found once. CDR3 in amino acids: CASSRTGGAFF. The CDR3 bases are TGTGCCAGCAGCCGGACCGGGGGGGCTTTCTTT. The chain links TRBV11-2 to TRBJ1-1; tentatively, D is TRBD1 (5 bases). Germline V gene lookup returns CDR1 SGHAT and CDR2 FQNNGV. V lost 5 bases and J 11 bases, leaving 12 bases between the germline ends. The CDR3 contains 11 residues.